This TCR beta chain emerged from a study of CD8+ T cells in alopecia areata (dated by TCRdb to the late 2010s). Regarding the study in general: The treated patients, all with moderate-to-severe alopecia areata, were enrolled in an open-label pilot trial of oral tofacitinib given at 5 to 10 mg twice daily. Tofacitinib was administered for 6 to 18 months, and 6 months of follow-up off drug were then conducted to assess delayed response and recurrence. In treated patients, disease severity was measured using the SALT score, which gives the percentage of scalp surface area affected. High-throughput TCRbeta sequencing was used to examine T cell clonal expansion in alopecia areata in both the C3H/HeJ mouse model and human patients. On the human side, TCRbeta sequencing was run on scalp tissue and on sorted CD4+ and CD8+ peripheral blood T cells from healthy controls and from alopecia areata patients with either patchy or totalis/universalis disease. Tofacitinib-treated patients had biopsies at baseline and at 4 and 24 weeks of treatment, with a later scalp biopsy in several patients. Clonality in the scalp was compared among normal scalp (n=4), patchy alopecia areata scalp (n=8), and alopecia totalis/universalis scalp (n=8). The RNA source kit depended on sample type: the PAXgene miRNA kit for fixed scalp, the miRNeasy kit for PBMCs, and the RNeasy kit for mouse skin. TCRbeta CDR3 regions were amplified by immunoSEQ multiplex PCR using 35 Vbeta forward and 13 Jbeta reverse primers. What the study reported, not specific to this receptor: During tofacitinib treatment, many expanded lesional clones stuck around in both scalp and blood, and this persistence may partly explain why relapse happens after treatment is stopped. Scalp TCR repertoire analysis is complicated because resident alphabeta T cells in normal human skin are also sequenced, whereas mouse skin is dominated by gammadelta T cells. Compared with normal scalp, lesional scalp had higher clonality and more expanded CD8+ clones, particularly in alopecia totalis/universalis, a pattern that suggests antigenic drive. With tofacitinib, both scalp clonality and the number of expanded CD8+ clones among the top 100 scalp clones went down significantly. Compared with mice, TCR sequences shared between patients were less clear, possibly partly because of HLA diversity across the patient population. Because the treated cohort was small and included a single nonresponder, larger studies are needed to assess links between baseline CD8+ expansion and response.

Library preparation used the immunoSEQ multiplex PCR assay. RNA was extracted from all samples and reverse transcribed into cDNA as template for TCR sequencing. SuperScript III was used to make first-strand cDNA, primed with a 2:1 mix of oligo-dT and random hexamers. Amplification bias was assessed with a synthetic immune receptor repertoire, and residual bias was removed computationally. Regarding the original processing steps: Raw reads were preprocessed to remove errors, and CDR3 was defined by IMGT conventions from the conserved cysteine to phenylalanine. To get clonality, Shannon entropy was normalized by log2 of the number of productive unique TCRs and the result was subtracted from 1. CD4 or CD8 identity of scalp clones was inferred by cross-referencing scalp TCRbeta sequences with sorted blood CD4 and CD8 repertoires. This is the immuneACCESS table as TCRdb keeps it, with only in-frame sequences that have V and J called. A part of the clones is gone; compared with another copy, unresolved V genes explain less than half, and the rest is unexplained. V, J and clone size derive from that table, while D and trimming were established from the DNA sequence. Here the sample has 150,000 to 200,000 clones; around three fifths occur a single time. Clones ranked in the top ten supply about 1.3% of the sample.

V lost 6 bases and J lost 4 bases; the stretch between them is 18 bases long. From its cysteine to its phenylalanine, the CDR3 spans 15 amino acids. Just CDR3 DNA is preserved here, 45 bases in frame from base 1. With regard to this clone: Its antigen is still unknown. Base qualities are not provided; no much larger clone lies one nucleotide away.

The treatment or condition label, read with the paper, signifies: oral pan-JAK inhibitor, 5-10 mg twice daily. Peripheral blood and lesional scalp punch biopsies were obtained from patients with alopecia areata. PBMCs were separated by density centrifugation and stained for CD3, CD4 and CD8, after which CD4+ and CD8+ T cells were sorted on a FACSAria. The rearrangement combines TRBV23-1 with TRBJ1-2; tentative D gene TRBD1, with 6 bases matching. TRBV23-1 qualifies as an ORF whose function is uncertain. The sequenced sample was CD4+ T cells sorted from blood, obtained around week 47, from a patient treated with tofacitinib. This TCR came from a human donor with alopecia areata. The DNA is as follows: TGCGCCAGCAGCCCCAGGGGCAGGAAGGTCTATGGCTACACCTTC. Protein translation: CASSPRGRKVYGYTF.